Included here is one TCR beta chain sequence, with context. This sample was included in a study of blood T cell repertoires in COVID-19. About the research overall: The samples span acute and convalescent COVID-19 from the United States, Italy and Spain. T cells, B-cell-depleted T cells, or PBMCs provided the cDNA or gDNA that served as material.

As processed by the authors: Using reference gene primer amplification, nucleated cell counts were estimated. TCRdb's copy holds only in-frame clones and misses some; the assay was immunoSEQ multiplex PCR. Clone size and V and J calls were adopted from that table, with D and trimming inferred from the DNA. The table has about 140,000 clones, 88% seen once. Specimen: peripheral blood. This TCR derives from a woman aged 55-69 years with acute or convalescent COVID-19.

Here the CDR3 reads CASSEWRSRGGYTF. The CDR3 region has the DNA TGTGCCAGCAGTGAATGGAGGAGCCGAGGAGGCTACACCTTC. V and J are TRBV6-1 and TRBJ1-2; D uncertain. The CDR3 contains 14 residues. V shed 2 bases and J shed 8 bases, with 15 bases lying between them. CDR1 and CDR2 from the germline V gene are MNHNS and SASEGT.